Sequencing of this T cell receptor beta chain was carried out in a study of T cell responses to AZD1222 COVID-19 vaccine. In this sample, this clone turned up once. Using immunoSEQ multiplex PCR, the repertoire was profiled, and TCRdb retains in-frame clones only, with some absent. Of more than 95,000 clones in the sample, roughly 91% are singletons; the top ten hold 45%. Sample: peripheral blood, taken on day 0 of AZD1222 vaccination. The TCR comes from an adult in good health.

CDR3 DNA sequence: TGTGCCTGCTTGACAGGGGGTGGAGAGACCCAGTACTTC. Encoded protein: CACLTGGGETQYF. The chain is built from TRBV30 and TRBJ2-5; TRBD1 matches at 9 bases. The CDR3 length is 13 residues. Germline trimming cut 6 bases from V and 4 bases from J; bases unmatched to any gene: 6. Per the germline V gene, CDR1 is GTSNPN and CDR2 is SVGIG (reference sequence).